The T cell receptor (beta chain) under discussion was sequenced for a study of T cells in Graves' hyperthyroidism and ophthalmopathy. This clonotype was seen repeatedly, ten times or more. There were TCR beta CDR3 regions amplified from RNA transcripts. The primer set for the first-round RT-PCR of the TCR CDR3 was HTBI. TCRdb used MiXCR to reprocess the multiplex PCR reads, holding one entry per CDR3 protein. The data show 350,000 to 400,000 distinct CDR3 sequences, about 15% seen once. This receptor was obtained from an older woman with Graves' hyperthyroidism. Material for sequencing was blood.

Here the CDR3 reads CATDGSTDTQYF. DNA for the CDR3: TGTGCCACCGACGGGAGCACAGATACGCAGTATTTT. V usage is TRBV6-1 and J usage is TRBJ2-3; D gene ambiguous. The CDR3 is made up of 12 amino acids. The V gene lost 10 bases and the J gene lost 0 bases, with 8 bases spanning the gap. Per germline, CDR1 MNHNS and CDR2 SASEGT.